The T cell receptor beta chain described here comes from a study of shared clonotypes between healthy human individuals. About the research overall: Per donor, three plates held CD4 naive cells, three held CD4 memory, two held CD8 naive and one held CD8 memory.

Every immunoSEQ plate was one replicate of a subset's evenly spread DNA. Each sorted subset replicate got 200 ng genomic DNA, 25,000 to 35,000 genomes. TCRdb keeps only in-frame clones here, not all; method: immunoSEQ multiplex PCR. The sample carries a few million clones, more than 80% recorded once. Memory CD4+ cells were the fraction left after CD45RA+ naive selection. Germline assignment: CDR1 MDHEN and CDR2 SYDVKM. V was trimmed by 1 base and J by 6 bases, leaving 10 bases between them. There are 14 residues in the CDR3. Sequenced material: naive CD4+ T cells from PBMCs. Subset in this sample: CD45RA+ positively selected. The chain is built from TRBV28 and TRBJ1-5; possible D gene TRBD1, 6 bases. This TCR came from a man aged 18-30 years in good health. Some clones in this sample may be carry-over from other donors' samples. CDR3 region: CASSLYEGGQPQHF. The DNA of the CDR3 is TGTGCCAGCAGTTTATACGAGGGGGGTCAGCCCCAGCATTTT.